This TCR beta chain came from a study of Graves' ophthalmopathy and Graves' hyperthyroidism. Newly diagnosed hyperthyroidism donors, aged 18 to 65, duration under 2 months. Orbital computed tomography, thyroid ultrasound, TRAb, serum thyroxine and clinical symptoms formed the basis of diagnosis. This clonotype was picked up many times. The antigen remains unidentified. Amplification of the TCR beta CDR3 regions used RNA transcripts (as template). First-round RT-PCR with HTBI primers preceded a second-round multiplex PCR. Each CDR3 protein is one row after TCRdb ran MiXCR on the multiplex PCR reads. This sample has over a million distinct CDR3 sequences, with less than 45% found just once. Study observations and caveats: Using a 13-signature model, the authors split ophthalmopathy from stable hyperthyroidism, with roughly 90% sensitivity and 65% to 82% specificity. Both an approximately 70% sensitivity and an approximately 72% specificity characterized the model's predictions of ophthalmopathy progression.

The CDR3 extends over 12 amino acids. CDR1 is LGHDT and CDR2 is YNNKEL in the germline V gene (reference sequence). V was cut by 1 base and J by 11 bases, with 11 bases left in between. What was sequenced was peripheral blood or thyroid tissue (not recorded which). The clonotype originates from an adult man with Graves' hyperthyroidism. The chain links TRBV3-1 to TRBJ1-1; TRBD1 is a possible D gene (5 bases). The CDR3 DNA sequence: TGTGCCAGCAGCCAAGGATATGGGGCCGCTTTCTTT. Its translation is CASSQGYGAAFF.